This TCR beta chain derives from a study of T cell repertoires in cytomegalovirus infection. Study-wide context: Well-studied HLA-B-restricted epitopes and recently identified HLA-C-restricted epitopes of CMV were both used in the study. Public TCR beta signatures were indicative of both CMV infection and a matching HLA type. Whole-study results and caveats: Individuals carrying CMV plus the relevant HLA were identified by cumulative frequency of public TCR beta families. CMV-specific TCR beta clonotypes restricted by HLA-C were the ones dominating the ex vivo response.

MiXCR, applied by TCRdb to the reads, yields one record per CDR3 protein. The data show about 55,000 distinct CDR3 sequences, roughly a fifth seen once. Germline V gene lookup returns CDR1 MNHEY and CDR2 SVGEGT. The CDR3 covers 13 residues. Germline trimming cut 6 bases from V and 6 bases from J; bases unmatched to any gene: 8. A word on this clonotype: What it binds is not known.

V and J are TRBV6-2 or TRBV6-3 and TRBJ2-7, with 7 bases fitting TRBD2. This sequence originates from a human donor in good health (CMV status not recorded). Some clones in this sample may be carry-over from other donors' samples. The source material was CD8+ T cells from cultured PBMCs, sampled from culture after CMV antigen stimulation. CDR3 nucleotides: TGTGCCAGCAGCTCGACTAGCACTCGCGAGCAGTACTTC. Its protein is CASSSTSTREQYF.